This record looks at one TCR beta chain sequence and its context. The antigen is undetermined. Each TRB cDNA library was prepared by 5' RACE (with UMI labels). From its re-call of the 5' RACE reads, TCRdb lists each CDR3 protein once, without DNA. Its listing shows 20,000 to 25,000 distinct CDR3 sequences. Investigators sorted each CD8+ T cell subset in triplicate, taking around 290,000 cells each time. Germline V gene sequence: CDR1 MDHEN, CDR2 SYDVKM. This CDR3 comprises 13 residues. The source of the sample is a study of CXCR3-negative and CXCR3-positive naive CD8 T cells. Study-wide results and limits: Naive subsets had comparable surface CD5; TCR strength was inferred from TRB CDR3 properties.

The clonotype originates from a human donor in good health. Some clones in this sample may be carry-over from other donors' samples. The chain carries TRBV28 and TRBJ2-7; TCRdb selects TRBD1, and the lack of DNA leaves this call unchecked. The sequencing input was memory CD8+ T cells from blood. The CDR3 spells CASSFTGRYEQYF.